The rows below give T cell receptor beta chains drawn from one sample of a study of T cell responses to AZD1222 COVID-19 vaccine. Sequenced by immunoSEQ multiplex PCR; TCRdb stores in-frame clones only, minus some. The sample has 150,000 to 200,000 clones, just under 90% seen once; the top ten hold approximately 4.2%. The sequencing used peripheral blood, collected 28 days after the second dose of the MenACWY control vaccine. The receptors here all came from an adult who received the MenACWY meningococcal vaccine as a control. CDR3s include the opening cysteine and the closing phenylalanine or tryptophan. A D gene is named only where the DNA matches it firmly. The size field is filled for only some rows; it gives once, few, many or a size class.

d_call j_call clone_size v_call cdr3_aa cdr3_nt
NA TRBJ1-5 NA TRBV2 CASSRDLYSNQPQHF TGTGCCAGCAGCCGGGACCTATATAGCAATCAGCCCCAGCATTTT
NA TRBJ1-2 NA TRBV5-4 CASSLAGHRYGYTF TGTGCCAGCAGCTTGGCGGGACATAGATATGGCTACACCTTC
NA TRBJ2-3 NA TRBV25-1 CASSDSRADTQYF TGTGCCAGCAGTGATTCTAGGGCAGATACGCAGTATTTT
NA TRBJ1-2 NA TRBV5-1 CASSLDQAGYTF TGCGCCAGCAGCTTGGATCAGGCCGGCTACACCTTC
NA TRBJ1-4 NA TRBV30 CAGHDLQGGDLEKLFF TGTGCCGGGCATGACTTACAGGGAGGAGATTTAGAAAAACTGTTTTTT
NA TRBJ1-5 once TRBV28 CASSFGGRRGPQHF TGTGCCAGCAGTTTTGGAGGCAGGCGAGGGCCCCAGCATTTT
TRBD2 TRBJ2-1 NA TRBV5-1 CASSLELAGREQFF TGCGCCAGCAGCTTGGAACTAGCGGGACGTGAGCAGTTCTTC
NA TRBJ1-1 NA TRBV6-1 CASSERGRTEAFF TGTGCCAGCAGTGAGAGGGGGAGGACTGAAGCTTTCTTT
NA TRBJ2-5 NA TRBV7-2 CASSFQGHQETQYF TGTGCCAGCAGCTTCCAGGGACATCAAGAGACCCAGTACTTC
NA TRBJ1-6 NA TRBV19 CASSLGGARNNSPLHF TGTGCCAGTAGTCTTGGAGGGGCGCGTAATAATTCACCCCTCCACTTT
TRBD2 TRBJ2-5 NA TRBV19 CASSTIAGGPGLETQYF TGTGCCAGTAGTACCATAGCGGGAGGGCCTGGGTTGGAGACCCAGTACTTC
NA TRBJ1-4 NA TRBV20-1 CSASSPRVTNEKLFF TGCAGTGCTAGTAGTCCCCGGGTCACTAATGAAAAACTGTTTTTT
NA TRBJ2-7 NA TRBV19 CASSTKPSASYEQYF TGTGCCAGTAGTACGAAGCCTAGCGCATCCTACGAGCAGTACTTC
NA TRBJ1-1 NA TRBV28 CASSLMSRTAEAFF TGTGCCAGCAGTTTAATGTCCAGAACAGCTGAAGCTTTCTTT
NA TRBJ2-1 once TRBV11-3 CASSLAGAEQFF TGTGCCAGCAGCTTGGCTGGGGCTGAGCAGTTCTTC
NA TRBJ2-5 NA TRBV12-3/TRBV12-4 CASSPSIETQYF TGTGCCAGCAGTCCCTCTATAGAGACCCAGTACTTC